This TCR beta chain was documented in a study of radiotherapy plus CTLA-4 blockade in lung cancer. The study, taken as a whole, reports: There was expansion of tumor-derived TCR clones in blood after radiotherapy plus ipilimumab. Response was reportedly best predicted by early blood T cell clone dynamics, with interferon-beta.

Profiled with immunoSEQ multiplex PCR; TCRdb holds only in-frame clones, not every one. The data show some 120,000 clones, with approximately 80% seen just once and around 3% held by the top ten. CDR1 SGDLS and CDR2 YYNGEE come from the germline V gene. The germline V and J ends were trimmed by 0 bases and 4 bases, with 12 bases remaining between them. The CDR3 contains 15 residues. On this clone itself: Its antigen is unknown.

This sequence was found in a human donor with non-small cell lung cancer that progressed on radiotherapy plus ipilimumab. Some clones in this sample may be carry-over from other donors' samples. Material: peripheral blood, obtained from a patient treated with radiotherapy plus ipilimumab. This chain uses TRBV9 with TRBJ2-3; maybe TRBD2 (7 bases). In DNA, the CDR3 is TGTGCCAGCAGCGTAGCGGGGGGCATGGCAGATACGCAGTATTTT. It is translated as CASSVAGGMADTQYF.